A single sample gave rise to the 26 T cell receptor beta chains below, sequenced in a study of T cells in localized non-small cell lung cancer. The repertoire was sequenced with immunoSEQ multiplex PCR; TCRdb's copy has only in-frame clones and lacks some. The repertoire consists of tens of thousands of clones, with about 90% occurring once and the leading ten covering 25% to 35%. The sample consisted of peripheral blood, taken before any cancer treatment. All receptors derive from a male donor at least 60 years old with stage I squamous cell lung carcinoma.

This clone came up once. This chain links TRBV6-6 with TRBJ2-2; 11 bases map to TRBD2. There are 15 residues in the CDR3. V was clipped by 5 bases and J by 5 bases; unmatched bases: 4. From germline, CDR1 is MNHNY and CDR2 SVGAGI (reference sequence). CDR3 in amino acids: CASSVTSGKTGELFF. The CDR3 DNA is TGTGCCAGCAGTGTGACTAGCGGGAAGACCGGGGAGCTGTTTTTT.

V and J are TRBV19 and TRBJ1-3; no definite D call. From germline, CDR1 is LNHDA and CDR2 SQIVND (reference sequence). The CDR3 extends over 16 amino acids. Trimming pared 1 base from V and 4 bases from J, leaving 14 bases between. Here the CDR3 reads CASSIGYNLQGNTIYF. Written as DNA, the CDR3 is TGTGCCAGTAGTATAGGGTACAACCTCCAAGGAAACACCATATATTTT.

The rearrangement joins TRBV5-1 to TRBJ1-5; no reliable D call. The CDR3 has 13 amino acids. In germline, CDR1 is SGHRS, CDR2 YFSETQ. V was shortened by 4 bases and J by 2 bases, with 7 bases between the two germline ends. The CDR3 bases are TGCGCCAGCAGCCACATAGGCAATCAGCCCCAGCATTTT. This gives the protein CASSHIGNQPQHF.

V and J are TRBV20-1 and TRBJ1-1; D may be TRBD1 (5 bases). The CDR3 is made up of 11 amino acids. V was shortened by 5 bases and J by 8 bases, with 12 bases between the two germline ends. Germline V gives CDR1 DFQATT, CDR2 SNEGSKA (reference sequence). The CDR3 protein is CSASRGREAFF. The CDR3 DNA is TGCAGTGCTTCCCGGGGCCGAGAAGCTTTCTTT.

The chain is built from TRBV25-1 and TRBJ1-2, with D possibly matching TRBD1 (6 bases). There are 13 residues in the CDR3. Germline CDR1 reads MGHDK; CDR2 reads SYGVNS. Trimming removed 4 bases at V and 5 bases at J, with 11 bases between. The CDR3 sequence is CASSGGARYGYTF. The DNA for the CDR3 is TGTGCCAGCAGTGGGGGGGCCCGATATGGCTACACCTTC.

The genes are TRBV4-3 and TRBJ2-2; perhaps TRBD1 as D (7 bases). Per the germline V gene, CDR1 is LGHNA and CDR2 is YSLEER. V shed 3 bases and J shed 5 bases, with 10 bases lying between them. This CDR3 region has 14 residues. The CDR3 loop reads CASSQTGRTGELFF. CDR3 nucleotide sequence: TGCGCCAGCAGCCAGACAGGGAGGACCGGGGAGCTGTTTTTT.

This chain uses TRBV2 with TRBJ2-5; no definite D call. Germline V gene sequence: CDR1 SNHLY, CDR2 FYNNEI. V was pared by 3 bases and J by 7 bases, with 12 bases between. The CDR3 runs to 13 residues. The CDR3 here is CASSEGPKGTQYF. CDR3 in DNA: TGTGCCAGCAGTGAGGGTCCGAAGGGGACCCAGTACTTC.

The gene calls are TRBV10-2 and TRBJ2-7; D is ambiguous. The germline V gene has CDR1 WSHSY and CDR2 SAAADI. The CDR3 has 12 amino acids. V shed 3 bases and J shed 0 bases, with 3 bases lying between them. CDR3 sequence reads: CASSDDSYEQYF. The CDR3 DNA follows: TGCGCCAGCAGTGACGACTCCTACGAGCAGTACTTC.

This chain connects TRBV28 to TRBJ1-2; D is unresolved. Germline CDR1 MDHEN, CDR2 SYDVKM. V was cut by 7 bases and J by 5 bases, with 17 bases left in between. The CDR3 is 14 residues long. The CDR3 is CASTAGSLRYGYTF. For the CDR3, the DNA is TGTGCCAGCACCGCGGGGAGCTTGAGATATGGCTACACCTTC.

The chain recombines TRBV19 with TRBJ2-1; TRBD2 matches 14 bases. From germline, CDR1 is LNHDA and CDR2 SQIVND (reference sequence). Unmatched junction bases numbered 11, after V lost 6 bases and J lost 7 bases. This CDR3 has 17 amino acids. In nucleotides, the CDR3 is TGTGCCAGTAGACCTACCGGGACTAGCGGGAGTCTGAATGAGCAGTTCTTC. This sequence encodes CASRPTGTSGSLNEQFF.

The V and J genes are TRBV12-5 and TRBJ2-1, with a tentative D call TRBD1 (6 bases). The CDR3 extends over 15 amino acids. Per the germline V gene, CDR1 is LGHNT and CDR2 is FRNRAP. Trimming cost V 4 bases and J 5 bases, with 15 bases left between them. This chain's CDR3 is CASGSQPSGDNEQFF. DNA for the CDR3: TGTGCTAGTGGTTCACAGCCGTCAGGGGACAATGAGCAGTTCTTC.

The chain links TRBV6-1 to TRBJ2-1, with D possibly TRBD2 on 7 matching bases. The CDR3 is 16 amino acids. Trimming took 3 bases from V and 6 from J, leaving 18 bases between them. The germline V gene encodes CDR1 MNHNS and CDR2 SASEGT. The CDR3 DNA is TGTGCCAGCAGTGATGATAGGGGGGGGGCCCCCAATGAGCAGTTCTTC. As protein: CASSDDRGGAPNEQFF.

This rearrangement joins TRBV30 to TRBJ1-1; D call uncertain. This CDR3 comprises 14 residues. V shed 0 bases and J shed 1 base, with 9 bases lying between them. Germline CDR1 is GTSNPN and CDR2 is SVGIG (reference sequence). The chain's CDR3 is CAWSVPGPNTEAFF. The CDR3 bases are TGTGCCTGGAGTGTCCCGGGCCCGAACACTGAAGCTTTCTTT.

CDR3 protein: CASSRSTSGPPYEQYF. CDR3 bases: TGCGCCAGCAGCCGAAGTACTAGCGGACCTCCCTACGAGCAGTACTTC. This chain joins TRBV5-1 and TRBJ2-7; 8 nucleotides match TRBD2. This CDR3 comprises 16 residues. The J segment lost 2 bases and the V segment lost 4 bases, leaving 11 bases of the junction unmatched. Germline assignment: CDR1 SGHRS and CDR2 YFSETQ.

The chain recombines TRBV20-1 with TRBJ2-5; D gene ambiguous. The CDR3 has 11 residues. The germline gives CDR1 DFQATT, CDR2 SNEGSKA (reference sequence). V lost 4 bases, J lost 3 bases, and 6 bases lay in between. The CDR3, as DNA: TGCAGTGCTAATAGGGAAGAGACCCAGTACTTC. It is translated as CSANREETQYF.

The chain recombines TRBV19 with TRBJ2-1; D ambiguous. Per the germline V gene, CDR1 is LNHDA and CDR2 is SQIVND (reference sequence). V was trimmed by 4 bases and J by 3 bases, leaving 13 bases between them. The CDR3 has 15 amino acids. The CDR3 DNA sequence: TGTGCCAGTAGTACCCTCCAGGACGGCTACAATGAGCAGTTCTTC. It yields the protein CASSTLQDGYNEQFF.

The chain couples TRBV5-1 to TRBJ1-5; D gene ambiguous. The CDR3 extends over 20 amino acids. Deletions cut 7 bases from V and 1 base from J, with 30 bases between. The V gene's germline CDR1 is SGHRS and CDR2 YFSETQ. This CDR3 is CASAPGPWDQRETSNQPQHF. CDR3 coding DNA: TGCGCCAGCGCCCCCGGGCCCTGGGATCAGAGAGAGACCAGCAATCAGCCCCAGCATTTT.

The genes are TRBV28 and TRBJ1-2, with 9 nucleotides matching TRBD1. The CDR3 has 15 residues. Losses at the gene ends were 5 bases for V and 1 base for J; bases not matched to a gene: 5. Per germline, CDR1 MDHEN and CDR2 SYDVKM. The CDR3 region is CASSLDRGINYGYTF. The DNA of the CDR3 is TGTGCCAGCAGTCTGGACAGGGGAATTAACTATGGCTACACCTTC.

The genes are TRBV5-5 and TRBJ1-2; D is unresolved. V lost 1 base and J lost 2, with 12 bases in between. Germline loops: CDR1 SGHKS, CDR2 YYEKEE (reference sequence). The CDR3 totals 15 residues. CDR3 protein: CASSLRREDNYGYTF. For the CDR3, the DNA is TGTGCCAGCAGCTTGAGAAGGGAAGACAACTATGGCTACACCTTC.

This chain joins TRBV5-1 and TRBJ2-1; 12 nucleotides match TRBD2. This CDR3 comprises 16 residues. Looked up from germline, CDR1 is SGHRS and CDR2 is YFSETQ. V lost 5 bases and J lost 4; bases outside the gene matches: 7. CDR3 region: CASREDGLAGYNEQFF. CDR3 sequence (DNA): TGCGCCAGCAGAGAAGATGGACTAGCGGGGTACAATGAGCAGTTCTTC.

This chain connects TRBV7-9 to TRBJ1-6; 7 bases agree with TRBD1. V was pared by 5 bases and J by 7 bases, with 8 bases of the junction left unmatched. This CDR3 comprises 15 residues. Germline V lookup: CDR1 SEHNR, CDR2 FQNEAQ (reference sequence). The CDR3 DNA reads TGTGCCAGCAGCCGCCCCGGGACAGACAATTCACCCCTCCACTTT. This codes for CASSRPGTDNSPLHF.

This chain joins TRBV30 and TRBJ1-6; no reliable D call. The CDR3 extends over 15 amino acids. V shed 3 bases and J shed 0 bases, with 9 bases lying between them. Germline V gene lookup returns CDR1 GTSNPN and CDR2 SVGIG (reference sequence). CDR3 in amino acids: CAWRGESSYNSPLHF. CDR3 nucleotides: TGTGCCTGGAGGGGAGAAAGCTCCTATAATTCACCCCTCCACTTT. Full variable domain (rest looked up from reference TRBV30 and TRBJ1-6): SQTIHQWPATLVQPVGSPLSLECTVEGTSNPNLYWYRQAAGRGLQLLFYSVGIGQISSEVPQNLSASRPQDRQFILSSKKLLLSDSGFYLCAWRGESSYNSPLHFGNGTRLTVT.

CDR3 region: CASSWGGHTEAFF. The CDR3 region has the DNA TGTGCCAGCTCTTGGGGGGGACACACTGAAGCTTTCTTT. This chain joins TRBV6-1 and TRBJ1-1; perhaps TRBD1 as D (5 bases). The germline V gene has CDR1 MNHNS and CDR2 SASEGT. The V gene lost 8 bases and the J gene lost 3 bases, with 13 bases spanning the gap. The CDR3 spans 13 residues.

The chain is built from TRBV7-2 and TRBJ1-6; TRBD1 is a possible D gene (5 bases). The V gene's germline CDR1 is SGHTA and CDR2 FQGNSA. This CDR3 comprises 16 residues. Trimming removed 2 bases from V and 7 bases from J, with 15 bases in between. This chain's CDR3 is CASSLTAGSDNSPLHF. The CDR3 DNA reads TGTGCCAGCAGCTTAACGGCAGGGAGCGACAATTCACCCCTCCACTTT.

The rearrangement joins TRBV29-1 to TRBJ1-2, with 8 bases fitting TRBD1. The J segment lost 4 bases and the V segment lost 7 bases, leaving 8 bases of the junction unmatched. In germline, CDR1 is SQVTM, CDR2 ANQGSEA. The CDR3 extends over 13 amino acids. CDR3 coding DNA: TGCAGCGCTCAACAGGGGGAGGGCTATGGCTACACCTTC. Protein product: CSAQQGEGYGYTF.

The V call is TRBV5-1, the J call TRBJ2-1; perhaps TRBD2 as D (5 bases). Between the trimmed V and J ends, which lost 4 bases and 0 bases, there was a span of 17 bases. The germline V gene encodes CDR1 SGHRS and CDR2 YFSETQ. The CDR3 runs to 17 residues. The CDR3 DNA is TGCGCCAGCAGCGTTGGCCCGGGCGGAGGCTCCTACAATGAGCAGTTCTTC. It is translated as CASSVGPGGGSYNEQFF.